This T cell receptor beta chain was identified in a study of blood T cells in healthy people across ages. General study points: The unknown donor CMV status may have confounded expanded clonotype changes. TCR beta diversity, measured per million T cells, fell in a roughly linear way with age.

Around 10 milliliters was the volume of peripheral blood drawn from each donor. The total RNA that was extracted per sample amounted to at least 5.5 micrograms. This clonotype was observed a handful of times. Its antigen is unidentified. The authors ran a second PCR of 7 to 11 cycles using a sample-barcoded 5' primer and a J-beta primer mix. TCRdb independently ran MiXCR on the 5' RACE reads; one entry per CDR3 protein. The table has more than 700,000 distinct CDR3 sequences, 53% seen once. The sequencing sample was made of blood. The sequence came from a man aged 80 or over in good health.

CDR3 DNA: TGTGCCAGCAGTGAAGACGGGGGCGGGAGTCGACCCTACAATGAGCAGTTCTTC. This translates into CASSEDGGGSRPYNEQFF. The chain carries TRBV6-1 and TRBJ2-1, with D maybe TRBD2 (7 bases). Trimming took off 1 base at V and 2 bases at J, with 18 bases between the two ends. Germline V CDR1 and CDR2: MNHNS, SASEGT. The CDR3 length is 18 residues.